This T cell receptor (beta chain) originates from a study of neoadjuvant anti-PD-1 for oral cavity cancer. Using immunoSEQ multiplex PCR, the repertoire was profiled, and TCRdb retains in-frame clones only, with some absent. The table has approximately 7,600 clones, around 53% seen once. Germline V gives CDR1 MNHEY, CDR2 SVGAGI. The CDR3 loop spans 14 amino acids. J gave up 5 bases and V 4 bases, and 6 bases lay outside the gene matches. The gene calls are TRBV6-5 and TRBJ1-2; 8 bases align to TRBD1. The receptor's source is a person aged 35 to 85 with oral cavity squamous cell carcinoma. The sample in question was tumor tissue, obtained before nivolumab (anti-PD-1) treatment. The CDR3 region has the DNA TGTGCCAGCAGTTTACAGGGGGGACGGTATGGCTACACCTTC. Translation gives CASSLQGGRYGYTF.